The entry below gives a single T cell receptor (beta chain) sequence along with its context. Its target is not known. The data stem from a study of identical twins' blood T cells. The germline gives CDR1 SQVTM, CDR2 ANQGSEA. CDR3 length: 14 amino acids. The V segment lost 6 bases and the J segment 5 bases; nucleotides outside the gene matches: 12. In the source study's methods: Clonotypes per individual ranged from about 85,000 to nearly 500,000. TCRdb re-called the 5' RACE reads through MiXCR, storing one row per CDR3 protein. Here the V and J calls rest on TCRdb's processing, not on the authors' analysis. The sample lists about 370,000 distinct CDR3 sequences, roughly 31% occurring once. Reared together, all three twin pairs probably met the same infectious agents and vaccines. Study-wide findings and caveats: Twin repertoire similarity may partly reflect shared environment. Each donor's most abundant TCRbeta clonotypes shared more CDR3 sequences with her twin than unrelated donors.

Sequences were obtained from PBMCs. This rearrangement joins TRBV29-1 to TRBJ1-1, with 7 bases identical to TRBD1. This clonotype originated in a woman between 18 and 50 years old in good health. CDR3 sequence reads: CSVAIGQGGTEAFF. CDR3 in DNA: TGCAGCGTCGCCATCGGGCAGGGGGGGACTGAAGCTTTCTTT.